The 13 T cell receptor beta chains in this list originate from one sample, sequenced in a study of T-cell reconstitution after alpha-beta-depleted transplantation in children. Using unique molecular identifiers, the investigators prepared the TCRbeta library. TCRdb redid the calling of the PCR reads with MiXCR, one entry per CDR3 protein. This sample yields fewer than 750,000 distinct CDR3 sequences, of which under 30% are seen a single time; around an eighth belongs to the top ten. The material sequenced was PBMCs, mostly from graft donor cells, taken 360 days after TCRalphabeta/CD19-depleted stem cell transplant. All receptors derive from a boy under two years old who had a stem cell transplant for acute myeloid leukemia, so the T cells may come from the graft donor.

The J gene is TRBJ2-5, the V gene TRBV20-1; 8 positions agree with TRBD1. This CDR3 spans 15 amino acids. CDR1 DFQATT and CDR2 SNEGSKA come from the germline V gene (reference sequence). V was pared by 0 bases and J by 5 bases, with 8 bases of the junction left unmatched. The CDR3 DNA sequence: TGCAGTGCTAGAGAGAGGACAGGGTGGTTGGAGACCCAGTACTTC. Its protein product is CSARERTGWLETQYF.

This clonotype was picked up a small number of times. The V gene is TRBV20-1, the J gene TRBJ1-3; 7 bases are a match to TRBD1. Germline V lookup: CDR1 DFQATT, CDR2 SNEGSKA (reference sequence). V lost 0 bases and J lost 1; bases outside the gene matches: 3. The CDR3 is made up of 15 amino acids. DNA for the CDR3: TGCAGTGCTAGAGAACAGGGGAGTTCTGGAAACACCATATATTTT. Protein: CSAREQGSSGNTIYF.

This clonotype was seen many times. V usage is TRBV5-5 and J usage is TRBJ2-1; either TRBD1 or TRBD2 may supply D (6 bases each). The germline CDR1 and CDR2 sequences are SGHKS and YYEKEE (reference sequence). This CDR3 is built from 12 residues. Trimming cost V 7 bases and J 9 bases, with 14 bases left between them. This CDR3 reads CASQKQGGEQFF. The CDR3, as DNA: TGTGCCAGCCAAAAACAGGGAGGTGAGCAGTTCTTC.

The chain combines TRBV20-1 with TRBJ2-7; 11 bases agree with TRBD2. J lost 0 bases, V lost 6 bases, and 16 bases had no gene match. CDR1 is DFQATT and CDR2 is SNEGSKA in the germline V gene (reference sequence). CDR3 size: 18 residues. This CDR3 reads CSATPGGLAGGLSYEQYV. CDR3 bases: TGCAGTGCAACTCCGGGGGGGCTAGCGGGGGGACTCTCCTACGAGCAGTACGTC.

This clonotype was counted many times. The V and J genes are TRBV6-5 and TRBJ1-1, with TRBD1 matching 7 bases. The V gene end was trimmed by 5 bases and the J gene end by 1 base; junction bases not matched to a gene: 4. The CDR3 is made up of 14 amino acids. The germline V gene encodes CDR1 MNHEY and CDR2 SVGAGI. The CDR3 reads CASSRTGQNTEAFF. The CDR3 nucleotides read TGTGCCAGCAGTCGGACAGGCCAGAACACTGAAGCTTTCTTT.

This clonotype has at least ten counts. V is TRBV20-1 and J is TRBJ2-5; 10 nucleotides match TRBD1. The V and J ends lost 5 bases and 5 bases, in that order; junction bases with no gene match: 11. This CDR3 spans 15 amino acids. Germline V lookup: CDR1 DFQATT, CDR2 SNEGSKA (reference sequence). CDR3 sequence reads: CSASLTTGGLETQYF. The DNA of the CDR3 is TGCAGTGCTTCGCTGACGACAGGGGGCTTGGAGACCCAGTACTTC.

There are many counts of this clonotype. The chain carries TRBV4-2 and TRBJ2-1, with TRBD1 matching over 9 bases. The CDR3 covers 17 residues. Germline CDR1 is LGHNA and CDR2 is YNFKEQ. The ends lost 3 bases at V and 0 bases at J; junction bases unmatched: 6. For the CDR3, the DNA is TGTGCCAGCAGCCAGGCCCGACAGGGGGTCTCCTACAATGAGCAGTTCTTC. Amino acids: CASSQARQGVSYNEQFF.

This clonotype was seen more than once but under ten times. The chain employs TRBV27 and TRBJ2-6; D may be TRBD1 (6 bases). In germline, CDR1 is MNHEY, CDR2 SMNVEV (reference sequence). The CDR3 covers 17 residues. Trimming took 4 bases from V and 0 from J, leaving 13 bases between them. The CDR3 coding sequence is TGTGCCAGCAGTTCCAGACAGGACCTCTCTGGGGCCAACGTCCTGACTTTC. As protein: CASSSRQDLSGANVLTF.

The chain links TRBV23-1 to TRBJ1-5; tentative D call: TRBD1 (6 bases). TRBV23-1 is an ORF, with its function uncertain. V was shortened by 0 bases and J by 4 bases, with 16 bases between the two germline ends. CDR3 length: 17 residues. The CDR3 region has the DNA TGCGCCAGCAGTCAATCGTCGTACAGGGCGAGTAATCAGCCCCAGCATTTT. This codes for CASSQSSYRASNQPQHF.

The V and J genes are TRBV7-9 and TRBJ1-1; tentative D call: TRBD1 (6 bases). Between the trimmed V and J ends, which lost 5 bases and 0 bases, there was a span of 16 bases. The CDR3 is 16 amino acids. Germline V gives CDR1 SEHNR, CDR2 FQNEAQ (reference sequence). CDR3 sequence reads: CASSPSNRDMNTEAFF. As DNA, the CDR3 is TGTGCCAGCAGCCCCAGCAACAGGGACATGAACACTGAAGCTTTCTTT.

The rearrangement links TRBV21-1 to TRBJ2-7; no check of the table's D call, TRBD1, against the DNA was made. TRBV21-1 counts as a pseudogene. This CDR3 comprises 15 residues. As DNA, the CDR3 is TGTGCCAGCAGCAAAGAGGGACAGGTTACTTACGAGCAGTACTTC. Protein: CASSKEGQVTYEQYF.

This clonotype was counted only a few times. The chain has TRBV12-5 and TRBJ2-7; maybe TRBD2 (5 bases). V lost 0 bases and J lost 3, with 18 bases in between. The germline gives CDR1 LGHNT, CDR2 FRNRAP. The CDR3 totals 17 residues. The CDR3 nucleotides are TGTGCTAGTGGTTTGGTGAGGAGGTCCCTCGATTTCTACGAGCAGTACTTC. Its protein product is CASGLVRRSLDFYEQYF.

This clonotype was observed at least ten times. The CDR3 DNA reads as TGTGCCAGCTCACCAAAAGGGCGTAATGAAAAACTGTTTTTT. It is translated as CASSPKGRNEKLFF. The V and J genes are TRBV18 and TRBJ1-4, with no clear D. V was trimmed by 2 bases and J by 4 bases, leaving 8 bases between them. The CDR3 is 14 amino acids. Per the germline V gene, CDR1 is KGHSH and CDR2 is LQKENI.